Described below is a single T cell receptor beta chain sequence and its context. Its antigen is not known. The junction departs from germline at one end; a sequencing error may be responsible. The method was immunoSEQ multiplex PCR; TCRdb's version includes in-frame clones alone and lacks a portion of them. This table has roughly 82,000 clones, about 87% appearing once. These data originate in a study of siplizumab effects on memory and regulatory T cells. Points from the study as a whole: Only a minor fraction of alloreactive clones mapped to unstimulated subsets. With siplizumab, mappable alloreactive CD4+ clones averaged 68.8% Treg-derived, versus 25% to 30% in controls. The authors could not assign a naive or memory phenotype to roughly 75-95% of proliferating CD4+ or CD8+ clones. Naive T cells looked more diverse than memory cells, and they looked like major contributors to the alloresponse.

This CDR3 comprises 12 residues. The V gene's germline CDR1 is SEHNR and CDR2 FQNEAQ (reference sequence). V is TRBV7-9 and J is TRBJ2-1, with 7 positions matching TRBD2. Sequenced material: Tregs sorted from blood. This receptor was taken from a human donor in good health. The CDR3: CASSSPRGFPLF. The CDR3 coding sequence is TGTGCCAGCAGCTCACCGCGGGGGTTCCCACTCTTC.